A selection of T cell receptor beta chains follows, all from one sample in a study of molecular identifiers for immune sequencing clone quantification. MiXCR, applied by TCRdb to the PCR reads, yields one record per CDR3 protein. Found here are about 97,000 distinct CDR3 sequences, approximately 24% of them singletons; the top ten hold more than 0.8%. The material sequenced was naive CD8+ T cells from blood, with Jurkat cell RNA spiked in. These receptors all stem from a human donor in good health. Some libraries in this study had Jurkat cell RNA spiked in. Each CDR3 is given with its conserved first and last residue. Fields, in order: clone size, J gene, V gene, D gene, CDR3 DNA, CDR3 protein. The D gene is left open where the match is weak. Some rows have no size entry. The others give once, few or many, or a class for an expanded clone.

size: few
J: TRBJ1-1
V: TRBV19
D: -
DNA: TGTGCCAGCATCAGGGAGTGGGGGCTGAACACTGAAGCTTTCTTT
CDR3: CASIREWGLNTEAFF

size: -
J: TRBJ2-1
V: TRBV9
D: TRBD2
DNA: TGTGCCAGCAGCTCTACCGGGACTAGCGGACACAATGAGCAGTTCTTC
CDR3: CASSSTGTSGHNEQFF

size: many
J: TRBJ1-2
V: TRBV7-9
D: -
DNA: TGTGCCAGCAGCTTAGGGGCAGGGGATGGCTACACCTTC
CDR3: CASSLGAGDGYTF

size: -
J: TRBJ2-1
V: TRBV24-1
D: TRBD2
DNA: TGTGCCACCAGTGATCGAACTAGCGGGGGGATTTATGAGCAGTTCTTC
CDR3: CATSDRTSGGIYEQFF

size: many
J: TRBJ2-3
V: TRBV7-3
D: TRBD1
DNA: TGTGCCAGCAGCCCTCAGCCAGGACAGGGCGCAGATACGCAGTATTTT
CDR3: CASSPQPGQGADTQYF

size: many
J: TRBJ2-2
V: TRBV29-1
D: TRBD2
DNA: TGCAGCGCCATAGCGGGAGGGAAGAACACCGGGGAGCTGTTTTTT
CDR3: CSAIAGGKNTGELFF

size: many
J: TRBJ2-6
V: TRBV29-1
D: -
DNA: TGCAGCGTTGACACAGGGTCTGGGGCCAACGTCCTGACTTTC
CDR3: CSVDTGSGANVLTF

size: many
J: TRBJ1-6
V: TRBV5-1
D: -
DNA: TGCGCCAGCAGCTTGGTTGAGCAGGGAAGTTCACCCCTCCACTTT
CDR3: CASSLVEQGSSPLHF

size: -
J: TRBJ2-2
V: TRBV29-1
D: -
DNA: TGCGTAGGAGGGCCGAACACCGGGGAGCTGTTTTTT
CDR3: CVGGPNTGELFF

size: many
J: TRBJ1-1
V: TRBV4-3
D: -
DNA: TGCGCCAGCAGCCAAGGGACGGGGGGATACACTGAAGCTTTCTTT
CDR3: CASSQGTGGYTEAFF

size: few
J: TRBJ2-3
V: TRBV7-6
D: TRBD2
DNA: TGTGCCAGCAGCCCAACTAGCGGGAGAATACCAGATACGCAGTATTTT
CDR3: CASSPTSGRIPDTQYF

size: many
J: TRBJ2-5
V: TRBV9
D: -
DNA: TGTGCCAGCAGCTCTCGAGACAGCGAACAAGAGACCCAGTACTTC
CDR3: CASSSRDSEQETQYF

size: -
J: TRBJ2-1
V: TRBV6-2/TRBV6-3
D: -
DNA: TGTGCCAGCAGTTCCTGGGACCGCCGGGATGAGCAGTTCTTC
CDR3: CASSSWDRRDEQFF

size: many
J: TRBJ2-1
V: TRBV4-1
D: -
DNA: TGCGCCAGCAGCCAAGATAAGGCAGGGACCTACAATGAGCAGTTCTTC
CDR3: CASSQDKAGTYNEQFF

size: many
J: TRBJ1-5
V: TRBV6-2/TRBV6-3
D: -
DNA: TGTGCCAGCAGCCAAGACAGGTATAGCAATCAGCCCCAGCATTTT
CDR3: CASSQDRYSNQPQHF

size: many
J: TRBJ2-7
V: TRBV5-1
D: TRBD1
DNA: TGCGCCAGCAGCCTCGGGACAGGGGTTTACGAGCAGTACTTC
CDR3: CASSLGTGVYEQYF

size: -
J: TRBJ2-1
V: TRBV5-3
D: TRBD2
DNA: TGTGCCAGCAGCAGAAGCGGGGGGCCGCACAATGAGCAGTTCTTC
CDR3: CASSRSGGPHNEQFF

size: few
J: TRBJ1-6
V: TRBV28
D: -
DNA: TGTGCCAGCAGTTTGGACGGGGGCGGTTTATCCCTCCACTTT
CDR3: CASSLDGGGLSLHF

size: -
J: TRBJ2-7
V: TRBV11-2
D: TRBD1
DNA: TGTGCCAGCAGCTTAGTAGGGACAGCCTCCTACGAGCAGTACTTC
CDR3: CASSLVGTASYEQYF

size: few
J: TRBJ2-7
V: TRBV12-3/TRBV12-4
D: -
DNA: TGTGCCAGCAGTTCTGTGGGTGGCGAGCAGTACTTC
CDR3: CASSSVGGEQYF

size: few
J: TRBJ2-7
V: TRBV6-2/TRBV6-3
D: -
DNA: TGTGCCAGCAGTTACCCGGGACCCCAAGAGCAGTACTTC
CDR3: CASSYPGPQEQYF

size: -
J: TRBJ2-7
V: TRBV27
D: TRBD1
DNA: TGTGCCAGCAGTTCGGGGACAGGGGTCGCCGGGCAGTACTTC
CDR3: CASSSGTGVAGQYF

size: many
J: TRBJ1-1
V: TRBV5-6
D: -
DNA: TGTGCCAGCAGCCCTGAAGGGGCCTCCACTGAAGCTTTCTTT
CDR3: CASSPEGASTEAFF

size: many
J: TRBJ2-7
V: TRBV7-9
D: -
DNA: TGTGCCAGCAGCACCGGGACAAGGAGCTCCTACGAGCAGTACTTC
CDR3: CASSTGTRSSYEQYF

size: many
J: TRBJ2-7
V: TRBV12-3/TRBV12-4
D: -
DNA: TGTGCCAGCAGTGGAGAGGGCCCGAGCGAGCAGTACTTC
CDR3: CASSGEGPSEQYF

size: -
J: TRBJ2-5
V: TRBV5-1
D: -
DNA: TGCGCCAGCAGCCCCCAGGGGAACCAAGAGACCCAGTGCTTC
CDR3: CASSPQGNQETQCF

size: many
J: TRBJ1-2
V: TRBV19
D: TRBD1
DNA: TGTGCCAGCTCTGACCCAGACAGGGGGCGCGCCTATGGCTACACCTTC
CDR3: CASSDPDRGRAYGYTF

size: few
J: TRBJ2-7
V: TRBV5-1
D: -
DNA: TGCGCCAGCAGCTTGGCCCGACAGGACGAGCAGTACTTC
CDR3: CASSLARQDEQYF

size: many
J: TRBJ2-5
V: TRBV20-1
D: TRBD2
DNA: TGCAGTGCTGGGGAGGGGCGTCGGGAGACCCAGTACTTC
CDR3: CSAGEGRRETQYF

size: few
J: TRBJ1-5
V: TRBV19
D: -
DNA: TGTGCCAGTAGTTGGGGGGCAGGGGAAAATCAGCCCCAGCATTTT
CDR3: CASSWGAGENQPQHF

size: many
J: TRBJ2-7
V: TRBV7-9
D: TRBD1
DNA: TGTGCCAGCAACCAACAGGGGCCCTACGAGCAGTACTTC
CDR3: CASNQQGPYEQYF

size: few
J: TRBJ2-2
V: TRBV9
D: -
DNA: TGTGTCAGCAGCGTAGTCGGGAGTCACACCGGGGAGCTGTTTTTT
CDR3: CVSSVVGSHTGELFF

size: many
J: TRBJ2-7
V: TRBV3-1
D: TRBD1
DNA: TGTGCCAGCAGCCTGGGACAGCCCCTCTACGAGCAGTACTTC
CDR3: CASSLGQPLYEQYF

size: few
J: TRBJ2-1
V: TRBV5-4
D: -
DNA: TGTGCCAGCAGCTGGGGGCGGGGTTACTCCTACAATGAGCAGTTCTTC
CDR3: CASSWGRGYSYNEQFF

size: -
J: TRBJ2-3
V: TRBV4-3
D: -
DNA: TGCGCCAGCAGCCATGCGCCTAGCCCAGATGCGCAGTATTTT
CDR3: CASSHAPSPDAQYF

size: many
J: TRBJ1-1
V: TRBV20-1
D: -
DNA: TGCAGTGCTAGAGGATGGACAGCGCGAGACACTGAAGCTTTCTTT
CDR3: CSARGWTARDTEAFF

size: -
J: TRBJ1-3
V: TRBV20-1
D: TRBD1
DNA: TGCAGTGCCACGACAGGGTTATCTGGAAACACCATATATTTT
CDR3: CSATTGLSGNTIYF

size: many
J: TRBJ2-7
V: TRBV20-1
D: -
DNA: TGCAGTGCTCAGAAAAGCGGCCGCACCTACGAGCAGTACTTC
CDR3: CSAQKSGRTYEQYF

size: few
J: TRBJ1-6
V: TRBV6-5
D: -
DNA: TGTGCCAGCAGTTGGTCCCAGGTGGAATCACCCCTCCACTTT
CDR3: CASSWSQVESPLHF

size: few
J: TRBJ2-7
V: TRBV6-5
D: -
DNA: TGTGCCAGCAGTTACTCGAAGACAGGATCTCACTACGAGCAGTACTTC
CDR3: CASSYSKTGSHYEQYF

size: many
J: TRBJ2-7
V: TRBV28
D: TRBD2
DNA: TGTGCCAGCAGTTTATATCGGGAGGGCCCCTACGAGCAGTACTTC
CDR3: CASSLYREGPYEQYF

size: many
J: TRBJ2-7
V: TRBV5-4
D: TRBD2
DNA: TGTGCCAGCAGCTACCAGGCCGGGGCTAGCGGAGATTACGAGCAGTACTTC
CDR3: CASSYQAGASGDYEQYF

size: -
J: TRBJ2-7
V: TRBV6-5
D: -
DNA: TGTGCCAGCAGTTACTATAGGGGAACCTACGAGCAGTACTTC
CDR3: CASSYYRGTYEQYF

size: many
J: TRBJ2-7
V: TRBV20-1
D: -
DNA: TGCAGTGCTAGAGATCTTGGGGGAAGCTACGAGCAGTACTTC
CDR3: CSARDLGGSYEQYF

size: many
J: TRBJ2-2
V: TRBV29-1
D: -
DNA: TGCAGCGTTGTTGGGAACACCGGGGAGCTGTTTTTT
CDR3: CSVVGNTGELFF